The rows below give T cell receptor beta chains drawn from one sample of a study of immune evolution from preneoplasia to lung adenocarcinoma. The method was immunoSEQ multiplex PCR; TCRdb's version includes in-frame clones alone and lacks a portion of them. The data show about 3,600 clones, with 60% to 85% seen just once and around 10% held by the top ten. Material: FFPE lung adenocarcinoma in situ tissue. These receptors all stem from a person between 60 and 79 years old with lung adenocarcinoma. CDR3s include the opening cysteine and the closing phenylalanine or tryptophan. A D gene is named only where the DNA matches it firmly. Some rows have no size entry. The others give once, few or many, or a class for an expanded clone.

d_gene	v_gene	j_gene	abundance	CDR3nt	CDR3aa
TRBD1	TRBV7-6	TRBJ2-1	.	TGTGCCAGCAGCTTGGGACAGGGCGATTACAATGAGCAGTTCTTC	CASSLGQGDYNEQFF
.	TRBV6-1	TRBJ1-5	.	TGTGCCAGCAGTACAGGATCTAGCAATCAGCCCCAGCATTTT	CASSTGSSNQPQHF
TRBD1	TRBV5-1	TRBJ2-3	.	TGCGCTAGCAGCACCAGACAGGGAACAAGCACGCAGTATTTT	CASSTRQGTSTQYF
.	TRBV30	TRBJ2-7	once	TGTGCCTGGAGTAAAGCCTACGAGCAGTACTTC	CAWSKAYEQYF
.	TRBV9	TRBJ2-7	.	TGTGCCAGCAAGGTCCCGGCCTACGAGCAGTACTTC	CASKVPAYEQYF
TRBD1	TRBV7-2	TRBJ2-7	.	TGTGCCAGCAGCCCGGGACAGGGGGCCTACGAGCAGTACTTC	CASSPGQGAYEQYF
.	TRBV18	TRBJ2-2	.	TGTGCCAGCTCACCCCGGTCGGGGTTCGACACCGGGGAGCTGTTTTTT	CASSPRSGFDTGELFF
.	TRBV9	TRBJ2-5	.	TGTGCCAGCAGCGTAGGAGGGTGGGAGACCCAGTACTTC	CASSVGGWETQYF
TRBD2	TRBV5-1	TRBJ2-5	.	TGCGCCAGCAGTTCCGGGACTAGCGCGTTGCAGACCCAGTACTTC	CASSSGTSALQTQYF
.	TRBV7-2	TRBJ2-1	.	TGTGCCAGCAGCTTACAGCGTGGGCATGAGCAGTTCTTC	CASSLQRGHEQFF
.	TRBV19	TRBJ1-5	.	TGTGCCAGTAGTATTCGGGACACCCGGAGTCAGCCCCAGCATTTT	CASSIRDTRSQPQHF
.	TRBV7-2	TRBJ1-2	once	TGTGCCAGCAGCTTAGCGGGGTTTAACTATGGCTACACCTTC	CASSLAGFNYGYTF
.	TRBV6-6	TRBJ1-6	.	TGTGCCAGCAGTTACTCTGAGTCCTCACCCCTCCACTTT	CASSYSESSPLHF
TRBD1	TRBV29-1	TRBJ1-1	.	TGCAGCGTTGAAGGGACAGGGGGCACTGAAGCTTTCTTT	CSVEGTGGTEAFF
TRBD2	TRBV18	TRBJ2-2	.	TGTGCCAGCTCACCCCTGAGCGGGGGCCACCGGGAGCTGTTTTTT	CASSPLSGGHRELFF
.	TRBV4-2	TRBJ2-7	once	TGTGCCAGCAGCCAAGATGAGGAGTCCTACGAGCAGTACTTC	CASSQDEESYEQYF
.	TRBV30	TRBJ1-5	once	TGTGCCTGGGGCGGGATGAGCAATCAGCCCCAGCATTTT	CAWGGMSNQPQHF
TRBD1	TRBV30	TRBJ2-7	.	TGTGCCTGGAGATTGGGACAGGGGTACGAGCAGTACTTC	CAWRLGQGYEQYF
.	TRBV7-2	TRBJ2-2	large	TGTGCCAGCAGCTTAGTCGGGGGCAGATCTCCCGGGGAGCTGTTTTTT	CASSLVGGRSPGELFF
TRBD1	TRBV7-9	TRBJ2-1	.	TGTGCCAGCAGCCTGGGACAGGGGTGGGGCTCCTACAATGAGCAGTTCTTC	CASSLGQGWGSYNEQFF
TRBD1	TRBV7-6	TRBJ2-2	few	TGTGCCAGCAGCTTAATAAGCCGGGACAGGAACACCGGGGAGCTGTTTTTT	CASSLISRDRNTGELFF
TRBD1	TRBV9	TRBJ2-1	.	TGTGCCAGCAGCGCCCGGGACAGCATCCACAATGAGCAGTTCTTC	CASSARDSIHNEQFF
.	TRBV5-1	TRBJ1-1	.	TGCGCCAGTCAGATACGGGGCGGGGACACTGAAGCTTTCTTT	CASQIRGGDTEAFF
TRBD1	TRBV12-5	TRBJ2-3	.	TGTGCTAGCTGGGACAGCAACACAGATACGCAGTATTTT	CASWDSNTDTQYF
TRBD2	TRBV28	TRBJ2-3	once	TGTGCCACCTCCCGACTAGCGGATACGCAGTATTTT	CATSRLADTQYF
TRBD1	TRBV10-3	TRBJ1-2	.	TGTGCCATCAGAGAGGGACAGGGGCCGGATGGCTACACCTTC	CAIREGQGPDGYTF
.	TRBV6-5	TRBJ1-6	few	TGTGCCAGCAGTTACGCAGGGGTAGGCTCACCCCTCCACTTT	CASSYAGVGSPLHF
TRBD2	TRBV29-1	TRBJ2-1	.	TGCAGCGTTCTCCCCTATTTGACTAGCGGAGACAATGAGCAGTTCTTC	CSVLPYLTSGDNEQFF
TRBD1	TRBV5-1	TRBJ1-1	.	TGCGCCAGCAGTTGGACAGGGGATAACATGAACACTGAAGCTTTCTTT	CASSWTGDNMNTEAFF
TRBD1	TRBV5-6	TRBJ1-1	.	TGTGCCAGCAGACTTTACAGGGGCGAGGTGATCAACACTGAAGCTTTCTTT	CASRLYRGEVINTEAFF
.	TRBV10-2	TRBJ2-5	.	TGCGCCAGCAGAAGAAGGGAGACCCAGTACTTC	CASRRRETQYF
TRBD1	TRBV4-2	TRBJ1-2	.	TGTGCCAGCAGCCAAGAAGACAGGGGGTATGGCTACACCTTC	CASSQEDRGYGYTF
.	TRBV6-1	TRBJ1-4	few	TGTGCCAGCAAGAGGAATGAAAAACTGTTTTTT	CASKRNEKLFF
.	TRBV28	TRBJ1-3	.	TGTGCCAGCAGTCCCCTGGTTGGCATCTCTGGAAACACCATATATTTT	CASSPLVGISGNTIYF
TRBD2	TRBV7-8	TRBJ2-1	.	TGTGCCAGCAGCTTAGACTTTGGAGCGGGGGGGGCCTACAATGAGCAGTTCTTC	CASSLDFGAGGAYNEQFF
TRBD2	TRBV7-2	TRBJ2-5	.	TGTGCCAGCAGCCCAGACGGGAGCGGGGGAGAGACCCAGTACTTC	CASSPDGSGGETQYF
.	TRBV9	TRBJ2-7	.	TGTGCCAGCAGCGCACAGGGCTACGAGCAGTACTTC	CASSAQGYEQYF
.	TRBV11-2	TRBJ1-6	.	TGTGCCAGCAGCTCAGCGGGAGCCTATAATTCACCCCTCCACTTT	CASSSAGAYNSPLHF
.	TRBV30	TRBJ2-7	.	TGTGCCTGGAGTGCGCCCCCCAGACTGGCCGCAACCTACGAGCAGTACTTC	CAWSAPPRLAATYEQYF
TRBD2	TRBV5-4	TRBJ2-2	.	TGTGCCAGCAGCACGGGACTAGCGGGGGACGCGAACACCGGGGAGCTGTTTTTT	CASSTGLAGDANTGELFF
.	TRBV6-1	TRBJ1-4	few	TGTGCCAGCAGAGAGGATCCAACTAATGAAAAACTGTTTTTT	CASREDPTNEKLFF